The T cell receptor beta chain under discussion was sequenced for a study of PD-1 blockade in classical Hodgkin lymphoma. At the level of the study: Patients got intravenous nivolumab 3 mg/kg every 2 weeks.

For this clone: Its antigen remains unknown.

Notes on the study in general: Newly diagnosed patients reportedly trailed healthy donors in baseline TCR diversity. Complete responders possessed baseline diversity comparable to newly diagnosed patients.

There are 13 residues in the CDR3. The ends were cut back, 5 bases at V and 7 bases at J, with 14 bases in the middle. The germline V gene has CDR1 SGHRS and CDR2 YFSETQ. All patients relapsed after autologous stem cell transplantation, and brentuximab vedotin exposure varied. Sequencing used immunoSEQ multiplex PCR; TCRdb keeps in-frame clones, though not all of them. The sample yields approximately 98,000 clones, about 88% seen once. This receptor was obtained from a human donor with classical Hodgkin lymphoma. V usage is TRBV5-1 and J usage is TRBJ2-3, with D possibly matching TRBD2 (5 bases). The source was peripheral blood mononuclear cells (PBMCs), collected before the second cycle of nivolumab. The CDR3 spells CASSPTTGNTQYF. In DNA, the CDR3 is TGCGCCAGCAGTCCCACCACCGGGAATACGCAGTATTTT.